These 10 T cell receptor beta chains were sequenced from one sample in a study of spatial heterogeneity in lung cancer. TCRdb processed the 5' RACE reads anew with MiXCR; each CDR3 protein has one entry. The table shows approximately 39,000 distinct CDR3 sequences, with 6.5% to 9% occurring only once. The time point is: sample taken at primary tumor resection. The material sequenced was PBMCs, taken at surgery. These receptors were taken from a female donor with early-stage non-small cell lung cancer.

This clonotype was observed a few times. The V call is TRBV20-1, the J call TRBJ2-1; 13 nucleotides match TRBD2. Germline values: CDR1 DFQATT, CDR2 SNEGSKA (reference sequence). The ends lost 1 base at V and 3 bases at J; junction bases unmatched: 0. The CDR3 spans 15 residues. The CDR3 DNA is TGCAGTGCTAGAGGGACTAGCGGGGGCTACAATGAGCAGTTCTTC. Translating gives CSARGTSGGYNEQFF.

This clonotype appeared many times. The genes are TRBV5-1 and TRBJ2-2, with D perhaps assigned TRBD1 or TRBD2 (5 bases each). The CDR3 consists of 15 residues. The germline V gene encodes CDR1 SGHRS and CDR2 YFSETQ. Trimming stripped 0 bases from V and 0 bases from J, with 6 bases between. The CDR3 nucleotides read TGCGCCAGCAGCTTGGGGGACGCGAACACCGGGGAGCTGTTTTTT. Translating gives CASSLGDANTGELFF. Variable domain in full (rest from reference TRBV5-1 and TRBJ2-2): KAGVTQTPRYLIKTRGQQVTLSCSPISGHRSVSWYQQTPGQGLQFLFEYFSETQRNKGNFPGRFSGRQFSNSRSEMNVSTLELGDSALYLCASSLGDANTGELFFGEGSRLTVL.

This clonotype showed up many times. V is TRBV18 and J is TRBJ2-1, with a weak D call TRBD1 (5 bases). The V and J ends lost 1 base and 2 bases respectively, with 9 bases between them. The germline V gene encodes CDR1 KGHSH and CDR2 LQKENI. The CDR3 length is 15 residues. Written as DNA, the CDR3 is TGTGCCAGCTCACCACGGTCAGGGCCCTACAATGAGCAGTTCTTC. Protein: CASSPRSGPYNEQFF.

In this sample, this clonotype turned up many times. CDR3 sequence reads: CASSPRRTSGNQETQYF. Written as DNA, the CDR3 is TGTGCCAGCAGTCCACGGCGGACTAGCGGGAATCAAGAGACCCAGTACTTC. The rearrangement links TRBV27 to TRBJ2-5; 12 bases are shared with TRBD2. J gave up 2 bases and V 5 bases, and 9 bases lay outside the gene matches. The V gene's germline CDR1 is MNHEY and CDR2 SMNVEV (reference sequence). This CDR3 region has 17 residues.

This clonotype was detected many times. CDR3 residues: CASSPTRSGGLLYEQYF. As DNA, the CDR3 is TGTGCCAGCAGCCCTACGCGGAGCGGGGGCCTGCTGTACGAGCAGTACTTC. J is TRBJ2-7 and V is TRBV5-6, with 8 bases matching TRBD2. V lost 4 bases, J lost 4 bases, and 16 bases stayed unmatched. The germline CDR1 and CDR2 sequences are SGHDT and YYEEEE. The CDR3 consists of 17 residues.

In this sample, this clonotype turned up many times. The V call is TRBV6-1, the J call TRBJ1-6, with D unresolved. Germline CDR1 and CDR2: MNHNS and SASEGT. The CDR3 contains 13 residues. V was cut by 5 bases and J by 6 bases, with 8 bases left in between. For the CDR3, the DNA is TGTGCCAGCAGTTTCGGACCTAATTCACCCCTCCACTTT. Its translation: CASSFGPNSPLHF.

This clonotype was seen at least ten times. The rearrangement joins TRBV9 to TRBJ2-7; 8 bases map to TRBD2. The V and J ends lost 4 bases and 2 bases, in that order; junction bases with no gene match: 5. The CDR3 totals 14 residues. Germline V gene sequence: CDR1 SGDLS, CDR2 YYNGEE. CDR3 region: CASSSGTSPYEQYF. CDR3 DNA: TGTGCCAGCAGCTCCGGGACTAGTCCCTACGAGCAGTACTTC.

This clonotype was counted many times. The rearrangement links TRBV6-5 to TRBJ2-3; 9 bases are shared with TRBD2. The CDR3 contains 15 residues. Germline loops: CDR1 MNHEY, CDR2 SVGAGI. Trimming at V came to 5 bases and at J to 6 bases, leaving 9 bases not matched to a gene. The CDR3: CASSMTAGGWDTQYF. The CDR3, as DNA: TGTGCCAGCAGTATGACTGCGGGGGGGTGGGATACGCAGTATTTT.

This clonotype was counted ten times or more. V is TRBV6-2 or TRBV6-3 and J is TRBJ2-3; D unresolved. This CDR3 is 14 amino acids long. Trimming took 1 base from V and 0 from J, leaving 5 bases between them. Per the germline V gene, CDR1 is MNHEY and CDR2 is SVGEGT. In DNA, the CDR3 is TGTGCCAGCAGTTACTTTGGTAGCACAGATACGCAGTATTTT. Translated, it gives CASSYFGSTDTQYF.

The chain has TRBV25-1 and TRBJ2-3; the D gene is possibly TRBD1 (5 bases). V was shortened by 1 base and J by 4 bases, with 15 bases between the two germline ends. The CDR3 totals 16 residues. Per the germline V gene, CDR1 is MGHDK and CDR2 is SYGVNS. This CDR3 is CASSEFGRDISDTQYF. The CDR3 coding sequence is TGTGCCAGCAGTGAATTTGGCAGGGATATTTCAGATACGCAGTATTTT.